This TCR beta chain was identified in a study of control samples from healthy donors and cancer patients. Germline assignment: CDR1 SGHTA and CDR2 FQGNSA. V lost 2 bases to trimming and J lost 3 bases, with 14 bases between them. CDR3 size: 16 residues. Clones were sequenced by immunoSEQ multiplex PCR, and TCRdb holds only the in-frame ones, with some missing. Seen here are approximately 30,000 clones, approximately 94% observed once, and the top ten hold 6.6%. This TCR derives from a man aged 55 to 70 in good health. Sequencing was done on a sample of blood. The chain joins TRBV7-2 to TRBJ1-3; no clear D gene. The CDR3 DNA follows: TGTGCCAGCAGCTTAATTGAATGGAAGGGTGGAAACACCATATATTTT. Translating gives CASSLIEWKGGNTIYF.